The rows below give T cell receptor beta chains drawn from one sample of a study of T cell responses to AZD1222 COVID-19 vaccine. TCRdb's table, derived via immunoSEQ multiplex PCR, lists solely in-frame clones and lacks some. The sample has around 180,000 clones; 75% to 90% are singletons. Sequenced here: peripheral blood, sampled on day 0 of AZD1222 vaccination. The receptor source for this set is an adult in good health. Both conserved end residues are part of each CDR3. Not all rows give a size; the values are once, few, many and, for expanded clones, a class.

abundance: NA; v_gene: TRBV5-5; j_gene: TRBJ1-1; CDR3aa: CASSVGIRDTSNTEAFF
abundance: NA; v_gene: TRBV10-1; j_gene: TRBJ1-2; CDR3aa: CASSRDKEDGYTF
abundance: NA; v_gene: TRBV6-1; j_gene: TRBJ1-2; CDR3aa: CASSEGTGYGYTF
abundance: NA; v_gene: TRBV11-2; j_gene: TRBJ2-1; CDR3aa: CASSGQGRPSSYNEQFF
abundance: NA; v_gene: TRBV10-2; j_gene: TRBJ2-5; CDR3aa: CASSEVGEETQYF
abundance: few; v_gene: TRBV9; j_gene: TRBJ2-1; CDR3aa: CASSAGTEFYNEQFF
abundance: NA; v_gene: TRBV6-1; j_gene: TRBJ2-5; CDR3aa: CASSEGDSRETQYF
abundance: NA; v_gene: TRBV10-3; j_gene: TRBJ2-7; CDR3aa: CATWESIYEQYF
abundance: NA; v_gene: TRBV12-3/TRBV12-4; j_gene: TRBJ2-3; CDR3aa: CASSLRRTDTQYF
abundance: NA; v_gene: TRBV28; j_gene: TRBJ2-7; CDR3aa: CASSSLEGGSYEQYF
abundance: few; v_gene: TRBV9; j_gene: TRBJ1-2; CDR3aa: CASSVVAAYGYTF
abundance: NA; v_gene: TRBV9; j_gene: TRBJ1-2; CDR3aa: CASSVSGGGSYGYTF
abundance: NA; v_gene: TRBV5-1; j_gene: TRBJ2-5; CDR3aa: CASSLGAGKRETQYF
abundance: NA; v_gene: TRBV6-5; j_gene: TRBJ2-1; CDR3aa: CASRWVAGGLDEQFF
abundance: NA; v_gene: TRBV5-8; j_gene: TRBJ1-2; CDR3aa: CASSGGGERWAYGYTF
abundance: NA; v_gene: TRBV11-1; j_gene: TRBJ2-7; CDR3aa: CASSSRDRGYEQYF
abundance: NA; v_gene: TRBV2; j_gene: TRBJ2-3; CDR3aa: CASSWETSQEADTQYF
abundance: NA; v_gene: TRBV19; j_gene: TRBJ1-3; CDR3aa: CASSRTGGNTIYF
abundance: once; v_gene: TRBV12-3/TRBV12-4; j_gene: TRBJ2-3; CDR3aa: CASTATDTQYF
abundance: NA; v_gene: TRBV9; j_gene: TRBJ1-2; CDR3aa: CASSVESGFAYGYTF
abundance: NA; v_gene: TRBV5-1; j_gene: TRBJ2-4; CDR3aa: CASSWDQNIQYF
abundance: NA; v_gene: TRBV4-3; j_gene: TRBJ1-5; CDR3aa: CASSQDWGFHQPQHF
abundance: NA; v_gene: TRBV4-1; j_gene: TRBJ2-2; CDR3aa: CASSQYTDANTGELFF
abundance: NA; v_gene: TRBV28; j_gene: TRBJ2-2; CDR3aa: CASSSHRVLPLLNTGELFF
abundance: NA; v_gene: TRBV7-6; j_gene: TRBJ2-3; CDR3aa: CASSPPSTDTQYF
abundance: NA; v_gene: TRBV24-1; j_gene: TRBJ1-1; CDR3aa: CATSDYSDTEAFF
abundance: once; v_gene: TRBV15; j_gene: TRBJ2-4; CDR3aa: CATSRDPLKIAKNIQYF
abundance: NA; v_gene: TRBV19; j_gene: TRBJ2-7; CDR3aa: CASSSGGTSYEQYF
abundance: NA; v_gene: TRBV30; j_gene: TRBJ1-6; CDR3aa: CAWSVAQTSSYNSPLHF
abundance: medium-sized; v_gene: TRBV6-4; j_gene: TRBJ2-2; CDR3aa: CASSPGTFNTGELFF
abundance: NA; v_gene: TRBV6-1; j_gene: TRBJ2-5; CDR3aa: CASSEAGETQYF
abundance: NA; v_gene: TRBV4-2; j_gene: TRBJ2-7; CDR3aa: CASSQERTPWDEQYF
abundance: NA; v_gene: TRBV7-9; j_gene: TRBJ1-1; CDR3aa: CASSSETVAFF
abundance: NA; v_gene: TRBV9; j_gene: TRBJ1-1; CDR3aa: CASSVGGGVNTEAFF
abundance: NA; v_gene: TRBV21-1; j_gene: TRBJ1-6; CDR3aa: CASSKALGPPNSPLHF
abundance: NA; v_gene: TRBV2; j_gene: TRBJ2-5; CDR3aa: CASSEDRGGETQYF
abundance: once; v_gene: TRBV6-5; j_gene: TRBJ2-3; CDR3aa: CASSYRGSSTNTQYF
abundance: NA; v_gene: TRBV6-5; j_gene: TRBJ1-1; CDR3aa: CASSYSDTEAFF
abundance: NA; v_gene: TRBV2; j_gene: TRBJ1-2; CDR3aa: CASGVGRNGYTF
abundance: NA; v_gene: TRBV3-1/TRBV3-2; j_gene: TRBJ1-1; CDR3aa: CASSRGQGGMNTEAFF
abundance: NA; v_gene: TRBV14; j_gene: TRBJ2-2; CDR3aa: CASSQGWPSTGELFF
abundance: NA; v_gene: TRBV10-3; j_gene: TRBJ1-5; CDR3aa: CAISATGTGAGQPQHF
abundance: NA; v_gene: TRBV7-9; j_gene: TRBJ2-4; CDR3aa: CASSLPSGVFGKNIQYF
abundance: NA; v_gene: TRBV19; j_gene: TRBJ2-1; CDR3aa: CASSILPKYNEQFF
abundance: NA; v_gene: TRBV5-1; j_gene: TRBJ2-4; CDR3aa: CASSLLDSKNIQYF
abundance: NA; v_gene: TRBV9; j_gene: TRBJ1-2; CDR3aa: CASSITGGQSGYTF
abundance: few; v_gene: TRBV5-4; j_gene: TRBJ2-7; CDR3aa: CASSLWGQWYEQYF
abundance: NA; v_gene: TRBV5-1; j_gene: TRBJ2-2; CDR3aa: CASSLPSSGGPNTGELFF
abundance: NA; v_gene: TRBV19; j_gene: TRBJ2-3; CDR3aa: CASSIPGTDTQYF
abundance: NA; v_gene: TRBV25-1; j_gene: TRBJ1-1; CDR3aa: CASASRTSTEAFF
abundance: NA; v_gene: TRBV7-8; j_gene: TRBJ1-5; CDR3aa: CASSPRRRTGGFNQPQHF
abundance: NA; v_gene: TRBV28; j_gene: TRBJ2-7; CDR3aa: CASSFGFNEQYF
abundance: NA; v_gene: TRBV6-5; j_gene: TRBJ2-7; CDR3aa: CASSLPSVYEQYF
abundance: NA; v_gene: TRBV7-3; j_gene: TRBJ2-2; CDR3aa: CASSLIGGASPGELFF
abundance: NA; v_gene: TRBV18; j_gene: TRBJ1-4; CDR3aa: CASSPPHTDSLRLFF
abundance: NA; v_gene: TRBV28; j_gene: TRBJ2-7; CDR3aa: CASSVGDGVYEQYF
abundance: NA; v_gene: TRBV19; j_gene: TRBJ2-4; CDR3aa: CASSLGPSRNIQYF
abundance: NA; v_gene: TRBV19; j_gene: TRBJ1-1; CDR3aa: CASSPGYTEAFF
abundance: once; v_gene: TRBV9; j_gene: TRBJ2-1; CDR3aa: CASSVSGGGGYNEQFF
abundance: NA; v_gene: TRBV3-1/TRBV3-2; j_gene: TRBJ2-1; CDR3aa: CASSQVFPRNNEQFF